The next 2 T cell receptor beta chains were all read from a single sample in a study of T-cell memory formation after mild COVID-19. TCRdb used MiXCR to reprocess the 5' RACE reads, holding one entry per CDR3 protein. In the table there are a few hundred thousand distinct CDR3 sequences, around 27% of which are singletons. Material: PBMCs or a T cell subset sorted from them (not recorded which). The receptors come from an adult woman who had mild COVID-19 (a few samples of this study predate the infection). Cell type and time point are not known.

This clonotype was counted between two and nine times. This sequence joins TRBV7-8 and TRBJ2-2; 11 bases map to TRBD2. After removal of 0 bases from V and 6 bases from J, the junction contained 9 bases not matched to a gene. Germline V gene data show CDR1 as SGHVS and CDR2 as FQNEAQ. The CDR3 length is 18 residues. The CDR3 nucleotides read TGTGCCAGCAGCTTAGCCGTTGGCCTAGCGGGAGGATCCGGGGAGCTGTTTTTT. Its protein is CASSLAVGLAGGSGELFF.

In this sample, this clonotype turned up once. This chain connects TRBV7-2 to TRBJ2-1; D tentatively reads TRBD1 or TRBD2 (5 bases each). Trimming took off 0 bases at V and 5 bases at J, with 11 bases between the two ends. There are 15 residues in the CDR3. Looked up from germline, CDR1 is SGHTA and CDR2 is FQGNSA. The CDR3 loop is CASSLALGENNEQFF. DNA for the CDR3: TGTGCCAGCAGCTTAGCATTGGGGGAAAACAATGAGCAGTTCTTC.